The rows below give T cell receptor beta chains drawn from one sample of a study of regulatory T cells in long-lasting Graves disease. TCRdb processed the multiplex PCR reads anew with MiXCR; each CDR3 protein has one entry. The table includes almost 450,000 distinct CDR3 sequences, about 16% detected once. A further study also used this sample, focusing on T cells in Graves' hyperthyroidism and ophthalmopathy.

This specimen was peripheral blood mononuclear cells (PBMCs), taken at new diagnosis, from a patient treated with antithyroid drugs. Every receptor here comes from a woman aged 30 to 39 with Graves disease. Both conserved end residues are part of each CDR3. Fields, in order: clone size, D gene, V gene, J gene, CDR3 DNA, CDR3 protein. D genes are given only for firm matches. Clone size is shown for a subset of rows, as once, few, many or a class of expanded clone.

-	-	TRBV6-4	TRBJ2-2	TGTGCCAGCAGTGCCGCCCCAGGTACCGGGGAGCTGTTTTTT	CASSAAPGTGELFF
many	-	TRBV3-1	TRBJ1-2	TGTGCCAGCAGCCAAGCGGCTTCGAACTATGGCTACACCTTC	CASSQAASNYGYTF
few	TRBD2	TRBV9	TRBJ2-2	TGTGCCAGCAGCGCTTTAGCGGGAGGGCCGGACGGGGAGCTGTTTTTT	CASSALAGGPDGELFF
many	-	TRBV7-9	TRBJ2-5	TGTGCCAGCAGCCCGACACGGACGGTCCAAGAGACCCAGTACTTC	CASSPTRTVQETQYF
few	-	TRBV18	TRBJ1-6	TGTGCCAGCTCACCTACGCTGGGCGGGGATTCACCCCTCCACTTT	CASSPTLGGDSPLHF
many	TRBD2	TRBV15	TRBJ2-5	TGTGCCACCAGCAGAGCGCCCCCGGGTAAGCGGGAGATGGACCAGTACTTC	CATSRAPPGKREMDQYF
many	-	TRBV28	TRBJ2-2	TGTGCCAGCATCAAGCGGCTCCCACAAACCGGGGAGCTGTTTTTT	CASIKRLPQTGELFF
many	TRBD2	TRBV2	TRBJ2-3	TGTGCCAGCAGTCCTGGGACTACAAGCACAGATACGCAGTATTTT	CASSPGTTSTDTQYF
many	-	TRBV18	TRBJ2-1	TGTGCCAGCTCTTCGGACCCGGCGCTCTACAATGAGCAGTTCTTC	CASSSDPALYNEQFF
few	TRBD1	TRBV5-1	TRBJ1-1	TGCGCCAGCAGCTTAGCGGGCTGGACAGGACTCTGGCTCTTT	CASSLAGWTGLWLF
many	-	TRBV29-1	TRBJ1-1	TGCAGCGTTGAAGGGGACGGAACTTTGAACACTGAAGCTTTCTTT	CSVEGDGTLNTEAFF
many	TRBD2	TRBV16	TRBJ2-2	TGTGCCAGCAGCCCCGGACTAGCGGGGGTATTGGACACCGGGGAGCTGTTTTTT	CASSPGLAGVLDTGELFF
many	-	TRBV9	TRBJ2-2	TGTGCCAGCAGCCCCGCCCCAGGGTCCACCGGGGAGCTGTTTTTT	CASSPAPGSTGELFF
many	TRBD2	TRBV27	TRBJ2-7	TGTGCCAGCAGTTTATTCCCCCCGGGACTAGAAAGTTCTCTCACTTCCTACGAGCAGTACTTC	CASSLFPPGLESSLTSYEQYF
-	-	TRBV13	TRBJ1-4	TGTGCCAGCAGCTTAGGAGGTCCCAATGAAAAACTGTTTTTT	CASSLGGPNEKLFF
-	-	TRBV19	TRBJ2-3	TGTGCCAGTAGTCCAGGGACGGACCGGAGAGATACGCAGTATTTT	CASSPGTDRRDTQYF
-	-	TRBV19	TRBJ2-3	TGTGCCAGTATGGTGGCAGGGACAGATACGCAGTATTTT	CASMVAGTDTQYF
many	-	TRBV12-3/TRBV12-4	TRBJ2-3	TGTGCCAGCACCACGGGACTCTTCACAGATACGCAGTATTTT	CASTTGLFTDTQYF
few	-	TRBV6-5	TRBJ2-5	TGTGCCAGCAGTTTAGGGAGAGACTATCAAGAGACCCAGTACTTC	CASSLGRDYQETQYF
-	-	TRBV19	TRBJ1-2	TGTGCCAGTCTTGGCTATGGCTACACCTTC	CASLGYGYTF
many	TRBD2	TRBV27	TRBJ2-1	TGTGCCAGCAGAACTAGCGGGAGGGGGGATGAGCAGTTCTTC	CASRTSGRGDEQFF
many	-	TRBV11-2	TRBJ2-1	TGTGCCAGCAGCAGCCTCCGGGCCACCCATGAGCAGTTCTTC	CASSSLRATHEQFF
few	-	TRBV7-6	TRBJ2-7	TGTGCCAGCAGCTTCGGAGGGGGTGGGTACGAGCAGTACTTC	CASSFGGGGYEQYF
many	-	TRBV5-1	TRBJ2-1	TGCGCCAGCAGGGACAGATTGGGAAGCTCCTACAATGAGCAGTTCTTC	CASRDRLGSSYNEQFF
-	TRBD1	TRBV9	TRBJ2-6	TGTGCCAGCAGCGTCTCCGGGACAGGGGCAGACTCTGGGGCCAACGTCCTGACTTTC	CASSVSGTGADSGANVLTF
many	TRBD1	TRBV20-1	TRBJ2-3	TGCAGTGCTAGCGGACAGGGGTTCACAGATACGCAGTATTTT	CSASGQGFTDTQYF
-	TRBD1	TRBV18	TRBJ1-1	TGTGCCAGCTCCCCCCGGGACAGGGACGCGGACACTGAAGCTTTCTTT	CASSPRDRDADTEAFF
many	-	TRBV29-1	TRBJ2-7	TGCAGCGCTGGTAAGGGCGCGAATGCCGAGCAGTACTTC	CSAGKGANAEQYF
many	TRBD1	TRBV29-1	TRBJ2-4	TGCAGCGTTGAGTCCGACAGGGGGGTCGGCATTCAGTACTTC	CSVESDRGVGIQYF
-	TRBD2	TRBV4-1	TRBJ2-7	TGCGCCAGCAGCCAAGAACAACTAGCGGGAGAGCTGACCTACGAGCAGTACTTC	CASSQEQLAGELTYEQYF
many	TRBD2	TRBV30	TRBJ2-2	TGTGCCTGGAGGCTGAGCGGGAGTGACACCGGGGAGCTGTTTTTT	CAWRLSGSDTGELFF
many	-	TRBV20-1	TRBJ2-1	TGCAGCCAAGCCCAACCCTACAATGAGCAGTTCTTC	CSQAQPYNEQFF
-	-	TRBV27	TRBJ2-7	TGTGCCAGCAGTGCTGGTTCTACCTACGAGCAGTACTTC	CASSAGSTYEQYF
few	TRBD1	TRBV5-1	TRBJ2-7	TGCGCCAGCAGCTTGGGGGTGACAGGGGGCCTCTACGAGCAGTACTTC	CASSLGVTGGLYEQYF
many	-	TRBV7-9	TRBJ2-2	TGTGCCAGCAGCCGTGTCAGCACCGGGGAGCTGTTTTTT	CASSRVSTGELFF
many	TRBD1	TRBV2	TRBJ1-2	TGTGCCAGCAGAGCCGGGACAGGGAATTCCCTCTATGGCTACACCTTC	CASRAGTGNSLYGYTF
many	TRBD1	TRBV11-2	TRBJ2-5	TGTGCCAGCAGCTACCGGGACAGGGTGGAGACCCAGTACTTC	CASSYRDRVETQYF
many	-	TRBV5-1	TRBJ2-1	TGCGCCAGCAGCTTCGGAGTCCCCAATGAGCAGTTCTTC	CASSFGVPNEQFF
many	TRBD1	TRBV7-8	TRBJ1-6	TGTGCCAGCAGCAGTCCCGGGACAGTGAGCTCCTATAATTCACCCCTCCACTTT	CASSSPGTVSSYNSPLHF
many	-	TRBV28	TRBJ2-7	TGTGCCAGCAAACGGAGCGCCTACGAGCAGTACTTC	CASKRSAYEQYF
many	-	TRBV29-1	TRBJ2-3	TGCAGCGTAAGGACAGATAGCACAGATACGCAGTATTTT	CSVRTDSTDTQYF
few	-	TRBV10-3	TRBJ1-6	TGTGCCATCAGTGAGTCTCAGTCAGGGAATTCACCCCTCCACTTT	CAISESQSGNSPLHF
many	TRBD1	TRBV7-8	TRBJ1-2	TGTGCCAGCAGCTTAGTTCTCGGACAGGGTGACTACACCTTC	CASSLVLGQGDYTF
many	TRBD2	TRBV12-3/TRBV12-4	TRBJ2-3	TGTGCCAGCAGTCCCCGGACTAGCGGGAGTAAGGGAGATACGCAGTATTTT	CASSPRTSGSKGDTQYF